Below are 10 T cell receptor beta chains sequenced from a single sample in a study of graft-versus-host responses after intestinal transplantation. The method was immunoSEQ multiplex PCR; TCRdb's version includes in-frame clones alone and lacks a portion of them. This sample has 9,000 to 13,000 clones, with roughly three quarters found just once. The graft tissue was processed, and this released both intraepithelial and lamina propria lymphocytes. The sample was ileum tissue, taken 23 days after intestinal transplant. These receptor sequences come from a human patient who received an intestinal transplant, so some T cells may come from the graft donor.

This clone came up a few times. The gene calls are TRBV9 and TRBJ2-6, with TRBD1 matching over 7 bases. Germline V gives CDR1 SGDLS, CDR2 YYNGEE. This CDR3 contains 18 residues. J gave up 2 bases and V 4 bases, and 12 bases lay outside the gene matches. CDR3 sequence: CASSSRGGTGAGANVLTF. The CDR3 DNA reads TGTGCCAGCAGCTCCCGTGGGGGCACAGGGGCTGGGGCCAACGTCCTGACTTTC.

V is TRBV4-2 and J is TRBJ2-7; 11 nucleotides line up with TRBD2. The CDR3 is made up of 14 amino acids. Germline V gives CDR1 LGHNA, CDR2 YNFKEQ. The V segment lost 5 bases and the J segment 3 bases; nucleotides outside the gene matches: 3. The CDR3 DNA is TGTGCCAGCAGCTTAACTAGCGGGAGCTACGAGCAGTACTTC. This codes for CASSLTSGSYEQYF.

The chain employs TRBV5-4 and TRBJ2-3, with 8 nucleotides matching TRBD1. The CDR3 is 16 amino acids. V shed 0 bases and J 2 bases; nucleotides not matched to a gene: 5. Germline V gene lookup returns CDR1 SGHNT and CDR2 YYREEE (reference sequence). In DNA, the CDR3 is TGTGCCAGCAGCTTGGCCAAGGGACAGGCCACAGATACGCAGTATTTT. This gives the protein CASSLAKGQATDTQYF. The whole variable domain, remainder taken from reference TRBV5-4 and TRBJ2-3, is ETGVTQSPTHLIKTRGQQVTLRCSSQSGHNTVSWYQQALGQGPQFIFQYYREEENGRGNFPPRFSGLQFPNYSSELNVNALELDDSALYLCASSLAKGQATDTQYFGPGTRLTVL.

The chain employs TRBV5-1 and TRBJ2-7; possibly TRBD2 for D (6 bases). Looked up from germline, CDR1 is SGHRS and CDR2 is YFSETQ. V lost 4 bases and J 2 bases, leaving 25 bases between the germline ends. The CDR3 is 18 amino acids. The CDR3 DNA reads TGCGCCAGCAGCGAATCTCATTCCTCGGGACTCGTAGCCTACGAGCAGTACTTC. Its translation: CASSESHSSGLVAYEQYF.

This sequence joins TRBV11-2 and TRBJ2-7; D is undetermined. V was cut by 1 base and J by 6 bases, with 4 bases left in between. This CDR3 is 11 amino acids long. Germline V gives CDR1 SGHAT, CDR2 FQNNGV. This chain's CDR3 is CASSLVAEQYF. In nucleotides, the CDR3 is TGTGCCAGCAGCTTAGTGGCCGAGCAGTACTTC. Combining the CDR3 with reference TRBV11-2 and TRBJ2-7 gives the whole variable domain EAGVAQSPRYKIIEKRQSVAFWCNPISGHATLYWYQQILGQGPKLLIQFQNNGVVDDSQLPKDRFSAERLKGVDSTLKIQPAKLEDSAVYLCASSLVAEQYFGPGTRLTVT.

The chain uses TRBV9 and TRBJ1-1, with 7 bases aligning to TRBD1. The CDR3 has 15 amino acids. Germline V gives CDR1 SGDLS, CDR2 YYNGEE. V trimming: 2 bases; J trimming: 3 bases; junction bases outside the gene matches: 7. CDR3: CASSVTGRVDTEAFF. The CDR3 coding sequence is TGTGCCAGCAGCGTGACAGGGAGGGTTGACACTGAAGCTTTCTTT.

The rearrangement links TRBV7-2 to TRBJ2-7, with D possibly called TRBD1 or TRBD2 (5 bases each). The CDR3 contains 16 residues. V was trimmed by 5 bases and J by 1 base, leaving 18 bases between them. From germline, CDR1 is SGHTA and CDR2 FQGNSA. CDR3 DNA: TGTGCCAGCAGCCTAGTGCCTGTATGGGGGTCCTACGAGCAGTACTTC. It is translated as CASSLVPVWGSYEQYF.

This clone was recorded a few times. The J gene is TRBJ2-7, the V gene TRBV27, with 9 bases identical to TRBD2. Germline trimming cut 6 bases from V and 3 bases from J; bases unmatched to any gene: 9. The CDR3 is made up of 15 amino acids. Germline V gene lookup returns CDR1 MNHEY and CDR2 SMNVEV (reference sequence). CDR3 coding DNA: TGTGCCAGCAGCCCTAAGGTAGCGGGAGACTACGAGCAGTACTTC. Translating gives CASSPKVAGDYEQYF.

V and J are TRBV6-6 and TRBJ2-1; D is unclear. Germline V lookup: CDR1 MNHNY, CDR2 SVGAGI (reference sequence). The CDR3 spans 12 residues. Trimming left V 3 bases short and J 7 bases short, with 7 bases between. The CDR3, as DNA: TGTGCCAGCAGTTATGCCAGGAATGAGCAGTTCTTC. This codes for CASSYARNEQFF.

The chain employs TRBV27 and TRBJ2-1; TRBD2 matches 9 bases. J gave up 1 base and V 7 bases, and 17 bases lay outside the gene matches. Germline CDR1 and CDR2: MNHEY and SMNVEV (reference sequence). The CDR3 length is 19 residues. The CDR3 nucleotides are TGTGCCAGCACCTGGGACCCCCCTTCTAGCGGGGTTTCCTACAATGAGCAGTTCTTC. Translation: CASTWDPPSSGVSYNEQFF.